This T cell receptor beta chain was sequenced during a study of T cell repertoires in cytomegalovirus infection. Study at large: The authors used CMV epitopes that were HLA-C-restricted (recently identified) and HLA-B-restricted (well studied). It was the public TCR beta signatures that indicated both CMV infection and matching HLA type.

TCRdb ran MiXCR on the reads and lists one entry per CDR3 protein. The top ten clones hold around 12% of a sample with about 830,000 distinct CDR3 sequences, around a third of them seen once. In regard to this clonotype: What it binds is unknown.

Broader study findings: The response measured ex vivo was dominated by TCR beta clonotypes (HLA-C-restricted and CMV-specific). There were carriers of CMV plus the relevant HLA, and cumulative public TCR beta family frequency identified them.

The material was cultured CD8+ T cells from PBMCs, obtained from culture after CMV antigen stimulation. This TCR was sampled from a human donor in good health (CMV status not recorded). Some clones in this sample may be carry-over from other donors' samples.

This CDR3 reads CASSQDRRSHNQPQHF. The DNA of the CDR3 is TGTGCCAGCAGCCAAGATCGCAGGAGCCACAATCAGCCCCAGCATTTT. The V and J genes are TRBV4-2 and TRBJ1-5, with D uncertain. The CDR3 totals 16 residues. V was clipped by 0 bases and J by 3 bases, with 12 bases between them. Germline CDR1 LGHNA, CDR2 YNFKEQ.